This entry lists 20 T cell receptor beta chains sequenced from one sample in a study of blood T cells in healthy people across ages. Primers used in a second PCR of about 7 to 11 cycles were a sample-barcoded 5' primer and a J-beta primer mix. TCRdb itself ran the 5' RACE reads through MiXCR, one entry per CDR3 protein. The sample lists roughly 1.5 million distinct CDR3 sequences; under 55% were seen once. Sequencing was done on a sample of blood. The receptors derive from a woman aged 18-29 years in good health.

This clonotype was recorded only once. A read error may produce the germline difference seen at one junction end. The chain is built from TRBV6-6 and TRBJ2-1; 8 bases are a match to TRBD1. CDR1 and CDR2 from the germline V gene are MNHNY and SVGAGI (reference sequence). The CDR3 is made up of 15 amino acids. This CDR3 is CASSYQGASYNEQCF. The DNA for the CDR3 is TGTGCCAGCAGTTACCAGGGGGCCTCCTACAATGAGCAGTGCTTC.

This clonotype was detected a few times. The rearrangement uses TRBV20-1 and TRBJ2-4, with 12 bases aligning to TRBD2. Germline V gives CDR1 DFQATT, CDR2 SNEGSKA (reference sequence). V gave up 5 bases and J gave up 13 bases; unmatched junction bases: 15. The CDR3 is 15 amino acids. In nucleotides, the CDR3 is TGCAGTGCTCGAAGGGATCGGACTAGCGGGACGGAGCAGTACTTC. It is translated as CSARRDRTSGTEQYF.

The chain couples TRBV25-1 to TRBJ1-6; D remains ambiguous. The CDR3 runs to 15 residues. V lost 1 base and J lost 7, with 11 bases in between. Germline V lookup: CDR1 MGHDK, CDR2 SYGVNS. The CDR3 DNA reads TGTGCCAGCAGTGAATCACGGGTACCAAATTCACCCCTCCACTTT. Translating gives CASSESRVPNSPLHF. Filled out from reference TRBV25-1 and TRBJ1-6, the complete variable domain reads EADIYQTPRYLVIGTGKKITLECSQTMGHDKMYWYQQDPGMELHLIHYSYGVNSTEKGDLSSESTVSRIRTEHFPLTLESARPSHTSQYLCASSESRVPNSPLHFGNGTRLTVT.

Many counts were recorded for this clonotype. CDR3 coding DNA: TGTGCCAGCAGCGTAACAGGGCTCACTGAAGCTTTCTTT. This translates into CASSVTGLTEAFF. The J gene is TRBJ1-1, the V gene TRBV12-3 or TRBV12-4; TRBD1 might be the D (6 bases). The CDR3 length is 13 residues. V was cut by 6 bases and J by 4 bases, with 12 bases left in between.

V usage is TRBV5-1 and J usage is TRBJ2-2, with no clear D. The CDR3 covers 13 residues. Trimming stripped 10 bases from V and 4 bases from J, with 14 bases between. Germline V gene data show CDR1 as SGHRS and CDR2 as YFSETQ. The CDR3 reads CAASTGRTGELFF. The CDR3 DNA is TGCGCCGCGAGTACTGGGCGCACCGGGGAGCTGTTTTTT.

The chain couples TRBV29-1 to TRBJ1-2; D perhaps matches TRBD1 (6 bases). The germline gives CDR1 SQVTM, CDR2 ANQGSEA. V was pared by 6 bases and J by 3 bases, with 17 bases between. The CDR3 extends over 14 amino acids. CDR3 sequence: CSVGIQGGYYGYTF. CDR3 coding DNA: TGCAGCGTCGGGATACAGGGAGGCTACTATGGCTACACCTTC.

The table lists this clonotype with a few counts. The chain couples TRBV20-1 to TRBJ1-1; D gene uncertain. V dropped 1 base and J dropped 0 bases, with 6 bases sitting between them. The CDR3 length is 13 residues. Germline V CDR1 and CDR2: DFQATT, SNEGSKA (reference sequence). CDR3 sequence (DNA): TGCAGTGCTAGAGGCTTTTTGAACACTGAAGCTTTCTTT. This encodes CSARGFLNTEAFF.

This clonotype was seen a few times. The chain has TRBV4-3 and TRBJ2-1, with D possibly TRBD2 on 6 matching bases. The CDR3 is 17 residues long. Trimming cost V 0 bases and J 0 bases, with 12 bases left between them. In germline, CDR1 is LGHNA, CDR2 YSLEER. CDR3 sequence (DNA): TGCGCCAGCAGCCAAGATTGGGCGGGGAGCTCCTACAATGAGCAGTTCTTC. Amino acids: CASSQDWAGSSYNEQFF.

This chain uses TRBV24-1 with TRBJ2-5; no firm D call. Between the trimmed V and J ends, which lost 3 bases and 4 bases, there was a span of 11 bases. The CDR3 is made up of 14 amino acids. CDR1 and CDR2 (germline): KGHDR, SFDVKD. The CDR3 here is CATSDRTGGETQYF. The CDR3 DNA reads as TGTGCCACCAGTGATCGGACCGGCGGAGAGACCCAGTACTTC.

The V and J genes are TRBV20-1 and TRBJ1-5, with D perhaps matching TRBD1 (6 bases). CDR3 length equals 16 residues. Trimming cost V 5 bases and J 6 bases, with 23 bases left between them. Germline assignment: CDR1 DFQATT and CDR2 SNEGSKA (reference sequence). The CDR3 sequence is CSALDRKGGLSQPQHF. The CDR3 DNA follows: TGCAGTGCTCTCGACCGGAAAGGGGGGTTGAGTCAGCCCCAGCATTTT.

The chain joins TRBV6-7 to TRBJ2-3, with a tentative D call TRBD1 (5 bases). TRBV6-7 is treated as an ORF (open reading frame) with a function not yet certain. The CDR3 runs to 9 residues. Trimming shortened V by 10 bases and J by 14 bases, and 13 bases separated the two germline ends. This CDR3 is CATGRRPYF. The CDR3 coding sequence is TGTGCCACAGGGCGCCGTCCGTATTTT.

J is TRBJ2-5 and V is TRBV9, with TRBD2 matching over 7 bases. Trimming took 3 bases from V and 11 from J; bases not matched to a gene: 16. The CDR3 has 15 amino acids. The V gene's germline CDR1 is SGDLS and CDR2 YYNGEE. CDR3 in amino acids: CASSGSGAKFNEQYF. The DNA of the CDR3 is TGTGCCAGCAGCGGGAGCGGGGCAAAATTCAATGAGCAGTACTTC.

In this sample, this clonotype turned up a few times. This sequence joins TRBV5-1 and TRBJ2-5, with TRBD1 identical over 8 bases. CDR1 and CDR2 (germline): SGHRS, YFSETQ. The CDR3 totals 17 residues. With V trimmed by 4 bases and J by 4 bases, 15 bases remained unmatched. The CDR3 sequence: CASSPPRMTGAGETQYF. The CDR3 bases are TGCGCCAGCAGCCCTCCTCGAATGACAGGGGCTGGAGAGACCCAGTACTTC.

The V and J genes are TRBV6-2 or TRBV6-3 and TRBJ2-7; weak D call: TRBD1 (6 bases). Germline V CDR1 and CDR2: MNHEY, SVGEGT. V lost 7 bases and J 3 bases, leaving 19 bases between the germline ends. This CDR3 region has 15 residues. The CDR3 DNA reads TGTGCCAGCAAAAATATTGGACAGACTGTCTACGAGCAGTACTTC. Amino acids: CASKNIGQTVYEQYF.

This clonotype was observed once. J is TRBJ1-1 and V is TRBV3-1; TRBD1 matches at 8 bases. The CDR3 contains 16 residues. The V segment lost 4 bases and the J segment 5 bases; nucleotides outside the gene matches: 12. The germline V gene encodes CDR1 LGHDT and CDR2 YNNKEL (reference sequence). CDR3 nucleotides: TGTGCCAGCAGCCGACTAACAGGGGGTCAAAGGACTGAAGCTTTCTTT. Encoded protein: CASSRLTGGQRTEAFF.

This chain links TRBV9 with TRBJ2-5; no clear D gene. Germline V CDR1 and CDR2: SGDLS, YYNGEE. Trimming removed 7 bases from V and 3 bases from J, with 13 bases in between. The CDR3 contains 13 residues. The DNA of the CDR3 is TGTGCCAGCGGCGACGGGCTGGAAGAGACCCAGTACTTC. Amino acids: CASGDGLEETQYF.

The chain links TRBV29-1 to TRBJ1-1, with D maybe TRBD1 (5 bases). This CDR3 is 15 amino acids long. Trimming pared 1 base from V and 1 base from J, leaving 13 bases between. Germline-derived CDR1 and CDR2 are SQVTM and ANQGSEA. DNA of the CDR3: TGCAGCGTTGAAGGTGCCCGGGGGAGGAACACTGAAGCTTTCTTT. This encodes CSVEGARGRNTEAFF.

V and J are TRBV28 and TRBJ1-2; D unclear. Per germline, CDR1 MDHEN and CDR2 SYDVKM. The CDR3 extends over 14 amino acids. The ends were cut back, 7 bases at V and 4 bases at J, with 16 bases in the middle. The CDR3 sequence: CASTADGRVYGYTF. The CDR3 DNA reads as TGTGCCAGCACCGCCGACGGAAGGGTCTATGGCTACACCTTC.

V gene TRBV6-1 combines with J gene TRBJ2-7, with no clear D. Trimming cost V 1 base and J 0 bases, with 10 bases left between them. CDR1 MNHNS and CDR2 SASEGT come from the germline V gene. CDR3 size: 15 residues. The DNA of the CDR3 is TGTGCCAGCAGTGAAGGGGTGGCGAGCTCCTACGAGCAGTACTTC. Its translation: CASSEGVASSYEQYF.

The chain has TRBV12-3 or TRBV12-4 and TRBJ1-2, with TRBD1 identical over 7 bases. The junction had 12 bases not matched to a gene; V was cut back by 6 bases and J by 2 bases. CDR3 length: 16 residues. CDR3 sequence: CASRLNRDSRNYGYTF. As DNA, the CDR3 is TGTGCCAGCAGACTAAACAGGGACAGTCGGAACTATGGCTACACCTTC.